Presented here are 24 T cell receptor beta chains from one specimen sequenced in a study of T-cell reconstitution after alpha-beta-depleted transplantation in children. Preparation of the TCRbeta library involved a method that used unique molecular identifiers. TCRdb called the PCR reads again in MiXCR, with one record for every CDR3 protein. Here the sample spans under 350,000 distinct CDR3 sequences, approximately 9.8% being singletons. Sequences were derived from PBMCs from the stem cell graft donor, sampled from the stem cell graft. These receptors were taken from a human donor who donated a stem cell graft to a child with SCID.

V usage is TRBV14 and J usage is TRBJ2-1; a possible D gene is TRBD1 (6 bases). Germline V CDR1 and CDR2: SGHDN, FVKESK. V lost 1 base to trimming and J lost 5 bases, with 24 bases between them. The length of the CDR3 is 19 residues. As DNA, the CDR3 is TGTGCCAGCAGCCAAGTACCCCCCAGAGGGACAAGGGGTCACAATGAGCAGTTCTTC. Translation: CASSQVPPRGTRGHNEQFF.

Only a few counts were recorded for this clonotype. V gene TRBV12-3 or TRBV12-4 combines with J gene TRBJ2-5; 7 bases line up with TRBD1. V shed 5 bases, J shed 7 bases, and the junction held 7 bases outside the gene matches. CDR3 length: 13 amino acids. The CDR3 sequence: CASSRDRAGTQYF. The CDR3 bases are TGTGCCAGCAGTCGAGACAGGGCCGGGACCCAGTACTTC.

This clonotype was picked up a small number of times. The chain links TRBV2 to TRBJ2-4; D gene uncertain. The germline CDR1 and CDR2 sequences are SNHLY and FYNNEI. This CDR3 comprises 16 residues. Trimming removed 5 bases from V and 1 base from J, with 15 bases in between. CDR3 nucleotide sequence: TGTGCCAGCAGTTTTGCGGCTTCTGGGGCCAAAAACATTCAGTACTTC. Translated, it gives CASSFAASGAKNIQYF.

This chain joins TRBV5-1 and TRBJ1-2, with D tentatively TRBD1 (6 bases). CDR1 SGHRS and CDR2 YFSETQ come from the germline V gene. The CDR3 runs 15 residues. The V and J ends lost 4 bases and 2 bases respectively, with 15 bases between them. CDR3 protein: CASSETTGGNYGYTF. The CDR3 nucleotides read TGCGCCAGCAGCGAAACGACAGGAGGAAACTATGGCTACACCTTC.

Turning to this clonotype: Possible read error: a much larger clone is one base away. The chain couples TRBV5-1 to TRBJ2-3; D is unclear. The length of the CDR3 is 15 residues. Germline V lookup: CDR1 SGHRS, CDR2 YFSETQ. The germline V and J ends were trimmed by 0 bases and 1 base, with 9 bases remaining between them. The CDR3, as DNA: TGCGCCAGCAGCTTGGGAGTGGAACGCACAGATACGCAGTATTTT. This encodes CASSLGVERTDTQYF.

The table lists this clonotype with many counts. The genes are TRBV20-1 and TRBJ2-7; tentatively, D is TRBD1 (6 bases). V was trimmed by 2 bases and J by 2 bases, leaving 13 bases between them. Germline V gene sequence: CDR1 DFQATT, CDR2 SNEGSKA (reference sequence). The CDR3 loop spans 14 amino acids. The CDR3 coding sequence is TGCAGTGCTAGACCACTACAGGGTCCCTACGAGCAGTACTTC. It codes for CSARPLQGPYEQYF.

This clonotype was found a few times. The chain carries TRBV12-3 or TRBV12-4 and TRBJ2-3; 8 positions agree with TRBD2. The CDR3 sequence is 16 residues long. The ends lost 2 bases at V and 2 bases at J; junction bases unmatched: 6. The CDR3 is CASSLMTGGVTDTQYF. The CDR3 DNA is TGTGCCAGCAGTTTAATGACGGGGGGGGTCACAGATACGCAGTATTTT.

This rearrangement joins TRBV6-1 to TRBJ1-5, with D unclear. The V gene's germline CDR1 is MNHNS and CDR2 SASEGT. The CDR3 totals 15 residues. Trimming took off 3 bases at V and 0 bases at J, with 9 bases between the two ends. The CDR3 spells CASSDPLFSNQPQHF. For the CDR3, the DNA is TGTGCCAGCAGTGATCCTCTTTTTAGCAATCAGCCCCAGCATTTT.

The CDR3 DNA reads TGTGCCAGCTCACCGGGTCAGGGTCCGGACAGGGCTGGAGAGACCCAGTACTTC. It yields the protein CASSPGQGPDRAGETQYF. The V and J genes are TRBV18 and TRBJ2-5; the match to TRBD1 covers 8 bases. After removal of 3 bases from V and 4 bases from J, the junction contained 16 bases not matched to a gene. From germline, CDR1 is KGHSH and CDR2 LQKENI. The length of the CDR3 is 18 residues.

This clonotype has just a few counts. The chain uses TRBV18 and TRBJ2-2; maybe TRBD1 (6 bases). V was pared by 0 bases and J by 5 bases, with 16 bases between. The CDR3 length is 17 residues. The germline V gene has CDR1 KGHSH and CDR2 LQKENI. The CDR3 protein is CASSPPNRVMGTGELFF. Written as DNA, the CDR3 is TGTGCCAGCTCACCACCGAACAGGGTGATGGGGACCGGGGAGCTGTTTTTT.

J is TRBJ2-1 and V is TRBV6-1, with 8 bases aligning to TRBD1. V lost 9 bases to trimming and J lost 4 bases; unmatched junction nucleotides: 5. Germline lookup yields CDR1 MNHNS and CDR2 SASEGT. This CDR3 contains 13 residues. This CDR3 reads CASGQGDYNEQFF. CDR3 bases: TGTGCCAGTGGACAGGGTGATTACAATGAGCAGTTCTTC.

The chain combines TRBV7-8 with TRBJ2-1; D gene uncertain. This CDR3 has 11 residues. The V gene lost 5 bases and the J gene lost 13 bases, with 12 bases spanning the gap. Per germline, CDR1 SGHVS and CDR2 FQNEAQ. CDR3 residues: CASSTHQLQFF. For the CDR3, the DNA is TGTGCCAGCAGCACACACCAGCTTCAGTTCTTC.

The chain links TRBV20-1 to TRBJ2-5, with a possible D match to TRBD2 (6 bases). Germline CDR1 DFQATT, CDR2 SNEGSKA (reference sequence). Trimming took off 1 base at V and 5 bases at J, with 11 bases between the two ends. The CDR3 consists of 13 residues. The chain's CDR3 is CSARVRGGETQYF. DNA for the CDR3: TGCAGTGCTAGAGTGAGGGGAGGTGAGACCCAGTACTTC.

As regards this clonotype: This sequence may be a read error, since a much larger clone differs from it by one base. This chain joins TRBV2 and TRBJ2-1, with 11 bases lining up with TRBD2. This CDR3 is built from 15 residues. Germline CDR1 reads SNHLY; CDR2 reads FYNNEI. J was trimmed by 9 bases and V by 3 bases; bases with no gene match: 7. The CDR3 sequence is CASSDPTSGGSEQFF. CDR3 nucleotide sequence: TGTGCCAGCAGTGACCCAACTAGCGGGGGCAGTGAGCAGTTCTTC.

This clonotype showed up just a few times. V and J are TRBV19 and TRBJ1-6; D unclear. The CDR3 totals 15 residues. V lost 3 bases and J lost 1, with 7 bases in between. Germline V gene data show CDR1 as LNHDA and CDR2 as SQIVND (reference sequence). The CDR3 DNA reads TGTGCCAGTAGTATGGCGGGGTCCTATAATTCACCCCTCCACTTT. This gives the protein CASSMAGSYNSPLHF.

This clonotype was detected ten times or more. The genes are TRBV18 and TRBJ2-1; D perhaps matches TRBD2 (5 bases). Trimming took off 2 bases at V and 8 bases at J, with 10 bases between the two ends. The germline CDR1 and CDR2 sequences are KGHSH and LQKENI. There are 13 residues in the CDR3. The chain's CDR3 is CASSPAGVDEQFF. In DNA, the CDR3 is TGTGCCAGCTCACCAGCCGGGGTCGATGAGCAGTTCTTC.

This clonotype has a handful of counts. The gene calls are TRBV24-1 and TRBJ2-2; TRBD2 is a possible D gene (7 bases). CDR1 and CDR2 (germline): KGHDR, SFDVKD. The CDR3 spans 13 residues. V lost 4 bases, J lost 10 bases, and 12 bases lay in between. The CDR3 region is CATSEGGLEELFF. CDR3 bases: TGTGCCACCAGTGAGGGGGGGCTTGAGGAGCTGTTTTTT.

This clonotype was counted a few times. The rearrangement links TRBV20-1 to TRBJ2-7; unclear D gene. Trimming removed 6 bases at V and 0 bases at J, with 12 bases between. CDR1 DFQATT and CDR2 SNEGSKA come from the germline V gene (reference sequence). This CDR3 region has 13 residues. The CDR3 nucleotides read TGCAGTGCCTCAGTCCCGGCCTCCTACGAGCAGTACTTC. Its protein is CSASVPASYEQYF.

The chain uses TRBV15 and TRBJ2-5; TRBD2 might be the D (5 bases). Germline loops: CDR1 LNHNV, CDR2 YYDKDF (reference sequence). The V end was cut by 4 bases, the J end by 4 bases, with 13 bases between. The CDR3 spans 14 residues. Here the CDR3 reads CATSKRLHVETQYF. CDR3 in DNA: TGTGCCACCAGCAAAAGACTACACGTAGAGACCCAGTACTTC.

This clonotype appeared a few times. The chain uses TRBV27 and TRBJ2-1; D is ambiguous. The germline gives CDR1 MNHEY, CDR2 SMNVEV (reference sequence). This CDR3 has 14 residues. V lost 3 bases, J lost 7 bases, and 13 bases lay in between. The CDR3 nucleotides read TGTGCCAGCAGTTTTAACCAAGTTTATAATGAGCAGTTCTTC. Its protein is CASSFNQVYNEQFF.

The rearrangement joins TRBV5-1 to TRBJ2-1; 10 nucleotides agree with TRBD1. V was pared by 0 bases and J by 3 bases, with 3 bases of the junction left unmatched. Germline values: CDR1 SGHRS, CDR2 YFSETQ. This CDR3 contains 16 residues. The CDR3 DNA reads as TGCGCCAGCAGCTTGGCCGGGACAGGGGTCTACAATGAGCAGTTCTTC. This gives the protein CASSLAGTGVYNEQFF.

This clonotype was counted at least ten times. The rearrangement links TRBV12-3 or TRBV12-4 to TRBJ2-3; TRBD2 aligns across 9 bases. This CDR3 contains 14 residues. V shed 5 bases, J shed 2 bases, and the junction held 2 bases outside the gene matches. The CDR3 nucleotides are TGTGCCAGCAGTCAGCGGGGGGACACAGATACGCAGTATTTT. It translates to CASSQRGDTDTQYF.

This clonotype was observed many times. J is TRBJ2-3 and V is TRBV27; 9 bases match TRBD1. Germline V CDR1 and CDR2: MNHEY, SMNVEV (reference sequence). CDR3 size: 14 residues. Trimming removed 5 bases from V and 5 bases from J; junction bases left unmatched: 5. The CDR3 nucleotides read TGTGCCAGCAGTCAACAGGGGGCCGGAGATACGCAGTATTTT. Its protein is CASSQQGAGDTQYF.

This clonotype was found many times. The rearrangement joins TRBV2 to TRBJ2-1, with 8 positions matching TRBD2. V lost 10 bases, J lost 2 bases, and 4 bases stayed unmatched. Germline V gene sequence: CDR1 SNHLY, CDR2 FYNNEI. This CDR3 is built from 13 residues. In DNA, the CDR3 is TGTGCCATCGGACTAGCCACCTACAATGAGCAGTTCTTC. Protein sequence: CAIGLATYNEQFF.